One sample yielded the 4 T cell receptor beta chains listed below, sequenced in a study of blood T cell repertoires in COVID-19. Sequencing was performed with immunoSEQ multiplex PCR; in TCRdb, only in-frame clones are kept and a portion is missing. The data contain around 210,000 clones, 85% of them singletons. The sequenced material came from peripheral blood. The receptor set was obtained from a man in his fifties or sixties with COVID-19, enrolled during active disease.

The chain combines TRBV9 with TRBJ2-1, with D tentatively TRBD2 (6 bases). CDR3 length: 16 amino acids. Per germline, CDR1 SGDLS and CDR2 YYNGEE. Trimming took off 0 bases at V and 6 bases at J, with 16 bases between the two ends. The CDR3 DNA sequence: TGTGCCAGCAGCGTAGACGGACGGGAGCGGTCCAATGAGCAGTTCTTC. Amino acids: CASSVDGRERSNEQFF.

The chain uses TRBV7-7 and TRBJ2-7; 14 nucleotides line up with TRBD2. J was trimmed by 7 bases and V by 5 bases; bases with no gene match: 13. This CDR3 has 17 residues. Per germline, CDR1 SSHAT and CDR2 FNYEAQ (reference sequence). In DNA, the CDR3 is TGTGCCAGCAGCCCTATAGGACTAGCGGGAGGAGTTTGGGAGCAGTACTTC. Translation gives CASSPIGLAGGVWEQYF.

The chain employs TRBV4-1 and TRBJ1-2, with D hard to call. Germline values: CDR1 MGHRA, CDR2 YSYEKL. V shed 3 bases and J shed 8 bases, with 16 bases lying between them. This CDR3 contains 14 residues. In nucleotides, the CDR3 is TGCGCCAGCAGCCAGGGAGGCCCCGGGCAGGGCTACACCTTC. This translates into CASSQGGPGQGYTF.

The chain carries TRBV4-3 and TRBJ2-1, with 9 bases lining up with TRBD1. Germline V gives CDR1 LGHNA, CDR2 YSLEER. V trimming: 2 bases; J trimming: 7 bases; junction bases outside the gene matches: 6. The CDR3 runs 15 residues. CDR3 amino acids: CASSQTDRGGNEQFF. The CDR3 DNA follows: TGCGCCAGCAGCCAAACGGACAGGGGCGGGAATGAGCAGTTCTTC.